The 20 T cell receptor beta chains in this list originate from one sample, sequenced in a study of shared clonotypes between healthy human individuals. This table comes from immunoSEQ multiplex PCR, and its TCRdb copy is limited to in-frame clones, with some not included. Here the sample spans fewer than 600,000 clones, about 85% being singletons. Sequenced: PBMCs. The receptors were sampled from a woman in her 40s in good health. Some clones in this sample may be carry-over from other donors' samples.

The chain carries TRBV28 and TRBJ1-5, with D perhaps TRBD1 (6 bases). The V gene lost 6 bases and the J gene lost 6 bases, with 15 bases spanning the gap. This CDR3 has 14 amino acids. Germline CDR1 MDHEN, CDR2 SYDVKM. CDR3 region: CASSQTGSSQPQHF. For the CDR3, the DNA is TGTGCCAGCAGCCAAACAGGGTCGAGTCAGCCCCAGCATTTT.

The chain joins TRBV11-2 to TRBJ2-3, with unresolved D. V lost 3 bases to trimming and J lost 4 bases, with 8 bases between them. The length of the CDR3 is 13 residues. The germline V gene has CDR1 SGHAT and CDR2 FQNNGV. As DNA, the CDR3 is TGTGCCAGCAGCTTCAGTCTCTCAGATACGCAGTATTTT. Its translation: CASSFSLSDTQYF.

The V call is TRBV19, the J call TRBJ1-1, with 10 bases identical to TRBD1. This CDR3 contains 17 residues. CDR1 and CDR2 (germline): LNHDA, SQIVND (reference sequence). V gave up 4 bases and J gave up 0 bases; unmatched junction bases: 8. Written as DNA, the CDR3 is TGTGCCAGTAGTAGCGGGGACAGGGGTCGGTTGAACACTGAAGCTTTCTTT. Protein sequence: CASSSGDRGRLNTEAFF.

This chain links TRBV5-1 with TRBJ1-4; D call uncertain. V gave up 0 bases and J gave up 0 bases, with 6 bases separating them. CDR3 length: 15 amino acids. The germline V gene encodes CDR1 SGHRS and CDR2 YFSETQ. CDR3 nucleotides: TGCGCCAGCAGCTTGGATGGTGCAACTAATGAAAAACTGTTTTTT. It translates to CASSLDGATNEKLFF.

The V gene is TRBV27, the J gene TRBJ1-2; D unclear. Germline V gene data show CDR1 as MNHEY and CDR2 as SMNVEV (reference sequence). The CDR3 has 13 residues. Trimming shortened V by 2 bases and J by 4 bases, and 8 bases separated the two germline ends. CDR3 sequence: CASSLGPSYGYTF. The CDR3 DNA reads TGTGCCAGCAGTTTAGGGCCGAGCTATGGCTACACCTTC.

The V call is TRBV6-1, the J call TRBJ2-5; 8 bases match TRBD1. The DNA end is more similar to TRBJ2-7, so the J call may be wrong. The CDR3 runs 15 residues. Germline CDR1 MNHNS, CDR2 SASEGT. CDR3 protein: CASSEQTGEAYEQYF. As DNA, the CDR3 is TGTGCCAGCAGTGAACAGACAGGGGAGGCCTACGAGCAGTACTTC.

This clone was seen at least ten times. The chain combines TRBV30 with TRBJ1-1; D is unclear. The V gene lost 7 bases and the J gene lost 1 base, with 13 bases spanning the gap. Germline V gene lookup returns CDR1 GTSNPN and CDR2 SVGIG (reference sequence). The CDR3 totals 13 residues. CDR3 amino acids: CASRHPQNTEAFF. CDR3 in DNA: TGTGCCTCAAGACACCCCCAGAACACTGAAGCTTTCTTT.

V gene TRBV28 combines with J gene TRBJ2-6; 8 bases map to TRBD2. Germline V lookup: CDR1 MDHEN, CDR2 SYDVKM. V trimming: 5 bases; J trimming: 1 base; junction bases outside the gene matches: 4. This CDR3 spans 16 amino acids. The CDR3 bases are TGTGCCAGCAGTCTGGCGGGGGGATCTGGGGCCAACGTCCTGACTTTC. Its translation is CASSLAGGSGANVLTF.

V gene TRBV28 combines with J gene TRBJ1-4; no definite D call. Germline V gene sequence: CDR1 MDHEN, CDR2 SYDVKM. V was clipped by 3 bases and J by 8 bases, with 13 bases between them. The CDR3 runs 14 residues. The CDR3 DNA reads TGTGCCAGCAGTTTCAGACCGCCCGAGGAAAAACTGTTTTTT. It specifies CASSFRPPEEKLFF. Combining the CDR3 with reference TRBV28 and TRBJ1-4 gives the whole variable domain DVKVTQSSRYLVKRTGEKVFLECVQDMDHENMFWYRQDPGLGLRLIYFSYDVKMKEKGDIPEGYSVSREKKERFSLILESASTNQTSMYLCASSFRPPEEKLFFGSGTQLSVL.

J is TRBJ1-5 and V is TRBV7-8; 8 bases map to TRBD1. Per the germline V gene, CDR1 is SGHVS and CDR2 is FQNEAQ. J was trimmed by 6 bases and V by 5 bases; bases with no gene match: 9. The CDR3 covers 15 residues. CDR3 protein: CASSHDRGHGQPQHF. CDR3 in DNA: TGTGCCAGCAGCCATGACAGGGGTCACGGTCAGCCCCAGCATTTT.

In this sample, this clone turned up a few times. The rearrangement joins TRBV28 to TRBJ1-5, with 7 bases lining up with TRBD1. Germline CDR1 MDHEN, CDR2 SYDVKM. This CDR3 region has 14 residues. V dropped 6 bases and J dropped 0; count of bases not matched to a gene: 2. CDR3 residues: CASSTGDSNQPQHF. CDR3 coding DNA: TGTGCCAGCAGCACAGGGGATAGCAATCAGCCCCAGCATTTT.

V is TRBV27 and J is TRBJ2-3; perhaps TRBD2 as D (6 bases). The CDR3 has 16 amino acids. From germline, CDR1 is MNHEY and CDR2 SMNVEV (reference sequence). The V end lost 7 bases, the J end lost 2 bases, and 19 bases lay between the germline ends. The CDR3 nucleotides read TGTGCCAGCAACCTCGGTGGTCTAGCGCACACAGATACGCAGTATTTT. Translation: CASNLGGLAHTDTQYF.

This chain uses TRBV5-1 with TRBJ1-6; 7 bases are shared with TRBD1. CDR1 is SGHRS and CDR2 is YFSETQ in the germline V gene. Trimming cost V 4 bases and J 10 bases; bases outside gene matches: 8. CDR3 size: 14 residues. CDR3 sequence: CASSPRTGGSPLHF. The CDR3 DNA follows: TGCGCCAGCAGCCCACGGACAGGAGGGTCACCCCTCCACTTT.

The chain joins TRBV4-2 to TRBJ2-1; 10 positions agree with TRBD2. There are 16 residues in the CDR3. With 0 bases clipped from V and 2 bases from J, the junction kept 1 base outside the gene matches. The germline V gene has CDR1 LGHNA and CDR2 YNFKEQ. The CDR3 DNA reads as TGTGCCAGCAGCCAAGATAGCGGGAGGCCCTACAATGAGCAGTTCTTC. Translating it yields CASSQDSGRPYNEQFF.

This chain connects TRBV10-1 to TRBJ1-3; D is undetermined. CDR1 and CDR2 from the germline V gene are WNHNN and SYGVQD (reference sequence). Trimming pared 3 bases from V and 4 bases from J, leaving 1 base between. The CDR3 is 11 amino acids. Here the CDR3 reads CASSDGNTIYF. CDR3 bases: TGCGCCAGCAGTGACGGAAACACCATATATTTT.

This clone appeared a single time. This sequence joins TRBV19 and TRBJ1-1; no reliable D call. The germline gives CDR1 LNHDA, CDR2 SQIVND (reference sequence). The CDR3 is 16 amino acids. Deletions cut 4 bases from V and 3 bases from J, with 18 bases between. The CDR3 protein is CASSSRGRPRDTEAFF. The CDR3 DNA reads TGTGCCAGTAGTAGTCGAGGACGGCCGAGGGACACTGAAGCTTTCTTT.

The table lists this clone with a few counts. DNA for the CDR3: TGCAGCGCGATGACAGGGGGCGGAAACACCATATATTTT. It translates to CSAMTGGGNTIYF. The rearrangement uses TRBV29-1 and TRBJ1-3; 10 bases are shared with TRBD1. This CDR3 contains 13 residues. CDR1 is SQVTM and CDR2 is ANQGSEA in the germline V gene. V shed 7 bases, J shed 4 bases, and the junction held 4 bases outside the gene matches.

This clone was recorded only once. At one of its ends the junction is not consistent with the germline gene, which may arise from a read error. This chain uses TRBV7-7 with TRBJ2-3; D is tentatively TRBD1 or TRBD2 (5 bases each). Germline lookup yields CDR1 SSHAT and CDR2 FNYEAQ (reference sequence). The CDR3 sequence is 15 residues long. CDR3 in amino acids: CASSSGPPGTDTQYF. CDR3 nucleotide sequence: TGTGCTAGCAGCTCGGGACCCCCTGGCACAGATACGCAGTATTTT.

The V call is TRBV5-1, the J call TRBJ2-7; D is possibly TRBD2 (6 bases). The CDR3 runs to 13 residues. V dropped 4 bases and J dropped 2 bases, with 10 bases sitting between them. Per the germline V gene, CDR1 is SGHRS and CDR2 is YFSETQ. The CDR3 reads CASSGGTPYEQYF. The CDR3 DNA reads TGCGCCAGCAGCGGCGGGACCCCCTACGAGCAGTACTTC.

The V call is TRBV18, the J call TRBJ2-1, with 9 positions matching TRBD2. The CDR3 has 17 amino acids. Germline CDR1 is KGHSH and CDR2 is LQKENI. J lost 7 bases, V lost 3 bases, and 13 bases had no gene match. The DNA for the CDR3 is TGTGCCAGCTCACCCTCCAGCGGGAGGTCATCCGGTAATGAGCAGTTCTTC. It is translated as CASSPSSGRSSGNEQFF.